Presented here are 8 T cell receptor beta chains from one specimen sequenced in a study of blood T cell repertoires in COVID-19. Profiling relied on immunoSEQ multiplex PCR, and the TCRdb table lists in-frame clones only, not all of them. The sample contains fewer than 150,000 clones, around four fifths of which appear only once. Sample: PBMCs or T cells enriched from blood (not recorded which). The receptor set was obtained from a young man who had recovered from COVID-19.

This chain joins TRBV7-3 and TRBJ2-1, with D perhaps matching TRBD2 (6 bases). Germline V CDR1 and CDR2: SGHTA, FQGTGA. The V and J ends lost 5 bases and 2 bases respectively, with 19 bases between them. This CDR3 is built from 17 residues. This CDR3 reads CASSEGTARKAYNEQFF. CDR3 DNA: TGTGCCAGCAGCGAGGGGACTGCACGTAAAGCCTACAATGAGCAGTTCTTC.

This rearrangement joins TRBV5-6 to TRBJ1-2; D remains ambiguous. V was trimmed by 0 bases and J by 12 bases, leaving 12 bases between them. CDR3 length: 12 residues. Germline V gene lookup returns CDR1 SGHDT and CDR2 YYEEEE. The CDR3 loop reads CASSLGHPPNTF. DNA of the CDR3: TGTGCCAGCAGCTTGGGGCATCCCCCCAACACCTTC. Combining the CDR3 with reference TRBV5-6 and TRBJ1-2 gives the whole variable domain DAGVTQSPTHLIKTRGQQVTLRCSPKSGHDTVSWYQQALGQGPQFIFQYYEEEERQRGNFPDRFSGHQFPNYSSELNVNALLLGDSALYLCASSLGHPPNTFGSGTRLTVV.

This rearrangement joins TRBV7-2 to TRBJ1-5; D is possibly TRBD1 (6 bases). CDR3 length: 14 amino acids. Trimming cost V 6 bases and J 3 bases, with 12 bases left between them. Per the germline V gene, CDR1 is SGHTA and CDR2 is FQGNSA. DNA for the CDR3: TGTGCCAGCAGGGCCGGGACATTCAATCAGCCCCAGCATTTT. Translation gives CASRAGTFNQPQHF.

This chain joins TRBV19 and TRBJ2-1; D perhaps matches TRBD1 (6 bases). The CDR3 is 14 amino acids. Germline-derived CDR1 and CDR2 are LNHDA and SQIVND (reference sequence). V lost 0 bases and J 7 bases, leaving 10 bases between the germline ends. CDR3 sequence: CASSIEGARNEQFF. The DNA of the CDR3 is TGTGCCAGTAGTATAGAGGGGGCTCGGAATGAGCAGTTCTTC.

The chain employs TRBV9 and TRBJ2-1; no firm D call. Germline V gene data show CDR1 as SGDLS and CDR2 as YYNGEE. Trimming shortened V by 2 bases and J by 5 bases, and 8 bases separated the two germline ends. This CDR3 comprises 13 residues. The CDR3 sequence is CASSVLRDNEQFF. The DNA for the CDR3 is TGTGCCAGCAGCGTTCTCCGGGACAATGAGCAGTTCTTC.

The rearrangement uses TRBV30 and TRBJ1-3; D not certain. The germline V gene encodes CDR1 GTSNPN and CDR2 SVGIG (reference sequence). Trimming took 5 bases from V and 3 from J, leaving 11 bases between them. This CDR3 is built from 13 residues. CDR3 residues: CAWSRSDGNTIYF. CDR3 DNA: TGTGCCTGGTCTAGGTCGGATGGAAACACCATATATTTT.

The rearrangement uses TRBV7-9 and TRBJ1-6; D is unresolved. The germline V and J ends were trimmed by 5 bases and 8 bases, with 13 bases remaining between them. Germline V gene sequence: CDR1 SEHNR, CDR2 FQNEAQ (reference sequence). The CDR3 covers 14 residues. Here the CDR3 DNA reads TGTGCCAGCAGCCCCTCACGAGGTTATTCACCCCTCCACTTT. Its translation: CASSPSRGYSPLHF.

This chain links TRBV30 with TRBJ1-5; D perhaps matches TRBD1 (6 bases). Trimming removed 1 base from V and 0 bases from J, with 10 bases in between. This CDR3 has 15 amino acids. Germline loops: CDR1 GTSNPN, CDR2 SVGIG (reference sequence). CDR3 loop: CAWSGNRDSNQPQHF. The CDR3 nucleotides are TGTGCCTGGAGTGGGAACAGGGATAGCAATCAGCCCCAGCATTTT. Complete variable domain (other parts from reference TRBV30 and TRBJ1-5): SQTIHQWPATLVQPVGSPLSLECTVEGTSNPNLYWYRQAAGRGLQLLFYSVGIGQISSEVPQNLSASRPQDRQFILSSKKLLLSDSGFYLCAWSGNRDSNQPQHFGDGTRLSIL.